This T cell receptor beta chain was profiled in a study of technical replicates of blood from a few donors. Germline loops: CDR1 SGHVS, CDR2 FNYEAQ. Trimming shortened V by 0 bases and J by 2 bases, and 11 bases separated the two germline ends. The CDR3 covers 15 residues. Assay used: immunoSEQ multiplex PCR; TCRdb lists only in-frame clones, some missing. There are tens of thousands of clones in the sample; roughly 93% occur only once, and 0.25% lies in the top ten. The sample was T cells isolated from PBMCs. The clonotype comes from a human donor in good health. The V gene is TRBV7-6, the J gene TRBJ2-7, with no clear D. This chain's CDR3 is CASSLASQRPYEQYF. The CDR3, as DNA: TGTGCCAGCAGCTTAGCGTCCCAGAGGCCCTACGAGCAGTACTTC.